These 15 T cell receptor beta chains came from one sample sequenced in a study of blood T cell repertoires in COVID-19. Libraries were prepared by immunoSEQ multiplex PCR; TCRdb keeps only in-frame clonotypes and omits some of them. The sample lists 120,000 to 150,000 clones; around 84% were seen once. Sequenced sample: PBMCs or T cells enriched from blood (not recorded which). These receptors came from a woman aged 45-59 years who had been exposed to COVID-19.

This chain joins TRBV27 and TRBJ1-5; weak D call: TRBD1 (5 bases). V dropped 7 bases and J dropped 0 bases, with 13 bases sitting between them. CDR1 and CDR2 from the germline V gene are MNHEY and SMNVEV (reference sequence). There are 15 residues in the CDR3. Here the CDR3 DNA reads TGTGCCAGCAAGCTCAGGGAAGGTAGCAATCAGCCCCAGCATTTT. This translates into CASKLREGSNQPQHF.

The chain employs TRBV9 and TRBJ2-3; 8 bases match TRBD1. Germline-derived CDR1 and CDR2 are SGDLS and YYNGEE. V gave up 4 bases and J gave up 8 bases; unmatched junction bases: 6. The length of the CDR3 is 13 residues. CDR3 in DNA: TGTGCCAGCAGCACACAGGGGGATGGTACGCAGTATTTT. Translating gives CASSTQGDGTQYF.

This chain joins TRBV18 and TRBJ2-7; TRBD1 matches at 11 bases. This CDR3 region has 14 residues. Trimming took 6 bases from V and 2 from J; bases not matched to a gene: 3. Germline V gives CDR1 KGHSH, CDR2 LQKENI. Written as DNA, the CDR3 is TGTGCCAGCTCGGACAGGGGGCTCCCCTACGAGCAGTACTTC. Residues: CASSDRGLPYEQYF.

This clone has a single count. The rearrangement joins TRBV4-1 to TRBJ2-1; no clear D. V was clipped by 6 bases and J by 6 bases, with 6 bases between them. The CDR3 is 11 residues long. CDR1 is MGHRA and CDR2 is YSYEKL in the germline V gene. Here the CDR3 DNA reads TGCGCCAGCAGGGTCGGCAATGAGCAGTTCTTC. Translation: CASRVGNEQFF.

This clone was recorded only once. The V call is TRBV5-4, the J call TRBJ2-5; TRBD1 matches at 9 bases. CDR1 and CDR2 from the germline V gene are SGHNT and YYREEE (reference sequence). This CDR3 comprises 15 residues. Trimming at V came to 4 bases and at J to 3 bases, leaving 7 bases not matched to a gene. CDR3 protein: CASSILWTGEETQYF. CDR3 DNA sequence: TGTGCCAGCAGCATACTTTGGACAGGGGAAGAGACCCAGTACTTC.

For the CDR3, the DNA is TGCGCCAGCAGCTGGGGGGACAGGCTCTATCCCCAGCATTTT. This translates into CASSWGDRLYPQHF. V is TRBV5-1 and J is TRBJ1-5, with TRBD1 identical over 8 bases. CDR1 and CDR2 from the germline V gene are SGHRS and YFSETQ. J was trimmed by 10 bases and V by 3 bases; bases with no gene match: 9. CDR3 length equals 14 residues.

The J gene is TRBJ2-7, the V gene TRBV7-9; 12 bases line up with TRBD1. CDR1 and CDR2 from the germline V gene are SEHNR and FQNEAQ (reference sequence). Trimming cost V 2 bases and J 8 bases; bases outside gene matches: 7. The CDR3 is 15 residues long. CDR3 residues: CASSLSGQGAEKQYF. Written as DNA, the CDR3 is TGTGCCAGCAGCTTATCGGGACAGGGGGCGGAGAAGCAGTACTTC.

The CDR3 loop reads CASSSGQVNEQFF. In DNA, the CDR3 is TGTGCCAGCAGCTCCGGACAGGTCAATGAGCAGTTCTTC. The chain couples TRBV7-2 to TRBJ2-1, with TRBD1 matching over 7 bases. The CDR3 spans 13 residues. The junction had 3 bases not matched to a gene; V was cut back by 4 bases and J by 6 bases. Germline V gene data show CDR1 as SGHTA and CDR2 as FQGNSA.

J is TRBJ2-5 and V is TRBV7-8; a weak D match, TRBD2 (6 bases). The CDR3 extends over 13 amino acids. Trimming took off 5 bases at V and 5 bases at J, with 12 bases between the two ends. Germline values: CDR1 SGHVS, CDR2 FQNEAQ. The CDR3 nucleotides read TGTGCCAGCAGCCGGGACTGGGAGGAGACCCAGTACTTC. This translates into CASSRDWEETQYF.

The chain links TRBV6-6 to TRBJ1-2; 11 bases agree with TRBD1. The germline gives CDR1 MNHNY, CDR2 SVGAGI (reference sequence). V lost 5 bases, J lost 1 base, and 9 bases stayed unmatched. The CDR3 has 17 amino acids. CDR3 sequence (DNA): TGTGCCAGCAGTCCGGGACAGGGGGTGGAGGGTAACTATGGCTACACCTTC. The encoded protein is CASSPGQGVEGNYGYTF.

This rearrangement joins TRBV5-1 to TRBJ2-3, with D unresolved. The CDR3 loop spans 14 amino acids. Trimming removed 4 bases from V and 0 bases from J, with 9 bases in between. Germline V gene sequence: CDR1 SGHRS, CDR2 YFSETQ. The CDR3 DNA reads TGCGCCAGCAGCCCGTCGGTTAGCACAGATACGCAGTATTTT. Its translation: CASSPSVSTDTQYF.

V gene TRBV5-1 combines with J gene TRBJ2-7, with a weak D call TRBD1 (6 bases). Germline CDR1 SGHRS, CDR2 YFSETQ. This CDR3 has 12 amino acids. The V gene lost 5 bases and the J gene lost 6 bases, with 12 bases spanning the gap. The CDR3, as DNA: TGCGCCAGCAGTATGACAGGCCCCGAGCAGTACTTC. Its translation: CASSMTGPEQYF.

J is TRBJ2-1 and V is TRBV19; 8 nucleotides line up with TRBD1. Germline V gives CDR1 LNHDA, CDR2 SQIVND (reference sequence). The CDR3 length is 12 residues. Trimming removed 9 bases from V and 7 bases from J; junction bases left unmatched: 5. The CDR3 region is CASGQGANEQFF. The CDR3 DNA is TGTGCCAGCGGGCAGGGGGCGAATGAGCAGTTCTTC. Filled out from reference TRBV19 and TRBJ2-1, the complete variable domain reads DGGITQSPKYLFRKEGQNVTLSCEQNLNHDAMYWYRQDPGQGLRLIYYSQIVNDFQKGDIAEGYSVSREKKESFPLTVTSAQKNPTAFYLCASGQGANEQFFGPGTRLTVL.

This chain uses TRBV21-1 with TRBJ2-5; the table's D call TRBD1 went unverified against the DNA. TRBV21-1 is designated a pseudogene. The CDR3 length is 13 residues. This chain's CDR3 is CASRQGTKETQYF. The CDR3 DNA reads TGTGCCAGCAGACAGGGAACCAAAGAGACCCAGTACTTC.

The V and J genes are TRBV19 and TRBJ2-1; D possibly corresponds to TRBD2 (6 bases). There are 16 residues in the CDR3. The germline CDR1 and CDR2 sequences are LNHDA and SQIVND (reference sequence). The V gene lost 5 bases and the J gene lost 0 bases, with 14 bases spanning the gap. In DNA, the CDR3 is TGTGCCAGTAGTCCAAGCGGGCAGAGCTCCTACAATGAGCAGTTCTTC. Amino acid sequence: CASSPSGQSSYNEQFF.